This TCR beta chain was observed in a study of T cells in Graves' hyperthyroidism and ophthalmopathy. The CDR3 consists of 16 residues. V gave up 6 bases and J gave up 1 base, with 17 bases separating them. Using RNA transcripts as the source, TCR beta CDR3 regions were amplified. The TCR CDR3 was amplified in a first-round RT-PCR using the HTBI primer set. MiXCR, run by TCRdb on the multiplex PCR reads, gives a single entry per CDR3 protein. The repertoire has 450,000 to 650,000 distinct CDR3 sequences, 20% of them found once; the top ten carry about 25%. The hyperthyroidism was newly diagnosed and had lasted under 2 months; the patients were aged 18 to 65.

The rearrangement joins TRBV12-3 or TRBV12-4 to TRBJ2-3, with D possibly being TRBD1 (7 bases). Sequencing was performed on blood. The TCR sequence derives from a man between 18 and 35 years old with Graves' hyperthyroidism. The CDR3 bases are TGTGCCAGCAGCGGAGGGGGCGCAGATGGCACAGATACGCAGTATTTT. It is translated as CASSGGGADGTDTQYF.